What follows describes a single TCR beta chain. Its antigen is unknown. TCRdb's copy holds only in-frame clones and misses some; the assay was immunoSEQ multiplex PCR. The sample comprises approximately 23,000 clones, 73% of which are singletons, and roughly 2.5% rests with the top ten. These data are taken from a study of chemoradiotherapy in HPV16-positive cancers. The germline V gene has CDR1 LNHDA and CDR2 SQIVND (reference sequence). The V end lost 5 bases, the J end lost 7 bases, and 15 bases lay between the germline ends. The CDR3 has 15 residues. Study outcomes and limitations: Non-HPV-specific T cells did not expand in tumors during treatment, whereas candidate HPV-specific clones and E7-related motifs did. Only a couple of HPV16-positive patients supplied the functional HPV-specificity definition.

The sample was collected from a patient who underwent chemoradiotherapy. The clonotype comes from a human donor with HPV-associated anogenital cancer. The chain has TRBV19 and TRBJ1-6; D possibly corresponds to TRBD1 (5 bases). This CDR3 reads CASSLERQTNSPLHF. Here the CDR3 DNA reads TGTGCCAGTAGTCTCGAACGACAGACCAATTCACCCCTCCACTTT.